This T cell receptor (beta chain) was sequenced for a study of Ad26.COV2.S vaccination and SARS-CoV-2 variants. About the research overall: The authors gave Ad26.COV2.S intramuscularly, either once or twice 56 days apart.

V lost 4 bases and J 4 bases, leaving 18 bases between the germline ends. The CDR3 extends over 17 amino acids. Germline lookup yields CDR1 SGDLS and CDR2 YYNGEE. Clones were read by immunoSEQ multiplex PCR, and TCRdb kept only the in-frame ones, dropping some. The sample contains over 200,000 clones, approximately 87% of which appear only once. The sample's treatment: 19 received Ad26.COV2.S at low or high dose, single or two shots; 5 received placebo; per-sample allocation not given. Repertoires come from day 63 after the first vaccine or placebo injection. An adult aged 18-55 years in Boston served as the donor. The administered vaccine (an Ad26 vector) expressed Wuhan-strain SARS-CoV-2 spike.

This receptor was obtained from a person aged 18-60 years who received the Ad26.COV2.S COVID-19 vaccine or a placebo. J is TRBJ1-6 and V is TRBV9; perhaps TRBD1 as D (6 bases). The material sequenced was peripheral blood, taken in a trial of Ad26.COV2.S vaccine versus placebo. The CDR3 bases are TGTGCCAGCAGCCCACAAAGGGTACAGGGTTATAATTCACCCCTCCACTTT. Protein: CASSPQRVQGYNSPLHF.